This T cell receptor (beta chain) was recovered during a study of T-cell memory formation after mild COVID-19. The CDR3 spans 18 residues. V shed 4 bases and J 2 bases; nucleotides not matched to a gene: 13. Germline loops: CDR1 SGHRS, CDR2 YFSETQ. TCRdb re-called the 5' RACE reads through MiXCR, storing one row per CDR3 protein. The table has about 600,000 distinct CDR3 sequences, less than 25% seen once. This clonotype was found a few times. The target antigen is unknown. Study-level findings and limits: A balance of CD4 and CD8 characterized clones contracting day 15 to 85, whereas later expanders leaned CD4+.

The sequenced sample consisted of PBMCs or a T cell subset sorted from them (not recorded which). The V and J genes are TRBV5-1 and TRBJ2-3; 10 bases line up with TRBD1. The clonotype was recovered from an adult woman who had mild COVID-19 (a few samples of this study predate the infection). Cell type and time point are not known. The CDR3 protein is CASSRFPAGTGATDTQYF. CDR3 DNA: TGCGCCAGCAGCCGATTCCCAGCCGGGACAGGGGCCACAGATACGCAGTATTTT.